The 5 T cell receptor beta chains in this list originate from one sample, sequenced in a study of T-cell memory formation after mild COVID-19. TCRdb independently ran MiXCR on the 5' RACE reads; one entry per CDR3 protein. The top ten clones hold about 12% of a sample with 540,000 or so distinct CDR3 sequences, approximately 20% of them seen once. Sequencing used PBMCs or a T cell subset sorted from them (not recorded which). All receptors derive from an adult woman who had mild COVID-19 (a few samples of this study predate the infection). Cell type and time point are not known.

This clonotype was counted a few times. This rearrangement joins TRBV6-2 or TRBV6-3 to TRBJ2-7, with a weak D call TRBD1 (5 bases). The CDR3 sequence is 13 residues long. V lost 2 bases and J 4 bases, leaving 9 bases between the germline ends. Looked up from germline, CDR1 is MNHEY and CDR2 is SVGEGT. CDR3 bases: TGTGCCAGCAGTTACCCGTACAGGTACGAGCAGTACTTC. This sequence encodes CASSYPYRYEQYF.

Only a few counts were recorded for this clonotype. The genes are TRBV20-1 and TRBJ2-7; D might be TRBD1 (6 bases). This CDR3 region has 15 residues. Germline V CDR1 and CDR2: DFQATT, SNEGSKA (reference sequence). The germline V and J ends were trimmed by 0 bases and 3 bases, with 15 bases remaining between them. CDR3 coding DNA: TGCAGTGCTAGAGATTTCTCAGGGGCGATCTACGAGCAGTACTTC. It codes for CSARDFSGAIYEQYF.

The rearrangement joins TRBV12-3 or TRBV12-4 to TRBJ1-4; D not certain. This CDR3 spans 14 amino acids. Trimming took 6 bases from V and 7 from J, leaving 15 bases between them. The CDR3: CASSWTYKGEKLFF. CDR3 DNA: TGTGCCAGCAGCTGGACTTACAAGGGTGAAAAACTGTTTTTT.

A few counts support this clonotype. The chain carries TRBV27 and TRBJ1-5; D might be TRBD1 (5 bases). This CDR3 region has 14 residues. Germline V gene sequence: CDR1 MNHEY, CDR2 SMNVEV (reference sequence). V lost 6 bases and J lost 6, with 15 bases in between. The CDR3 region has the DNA TGTGCCAGCAGAGGACGGGGGGGTATTCAGCCCCAGCATTTT. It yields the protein CASRGRGGIQPQHF.

CDR3 sequence (DNA): TGTGCCAGCAGCTTAGCGACAGGTCAAGAGACCCAGTACTTC. It specifies CASSLATGQETQYF. V usage is TRBV7-9 and J usage is TRBJ2-5, with a tentative D call TRBD1 (6 bases). Germline V gives CDR1 SEHNR, CDR2 FQNEAQ (reference sequence). The CDR3 totals 14 residues. V was cut by 0 bases and J by 2 bases, with 7 bases left in between. Complete variable domain (other parts from reference TRBV7-9 and TRBJ2-5): DTGVSQNPRHKITKRGQNVTFRCDPISEHNRLYWYRQTLGQGPEFLTYFQNEAQLEKSRLLSDRFSAERPKGSFSTLEIQRTEQGDSAMYLCASSLATGQETQYFGPGTRLLVL.